The rows below give T cell receptor beta chains drawn from one sample of a study of blood T cell repertoires in COVID-19. TCRdb's table, derived via immunoSEQ multiplex PCR, lists solely in-frame clones and lacks some. In the table there are 250,000 or so clones, around 88% of which are singletons. Specimen: peripheral blood. All receptors derive from a man aged 80 or over with acute or convalescent COVID-19. Both conserved end residues are part of each CDR3. The D gene is left open where the match is weak. Clone size is given for some rows only: seen once, a few or many times, or a class if the clone is expanded.

clone_size,cdr3_length,d_call,v_call,j_call,cdr3_nt,cdr3_aa
NA,14,NA,TRBV7-9,TRBJ1-2,TGTGCCAGCAGCTTAGAGGGGAGGTCTGGTGGCTACACCTTC,CASSLEGRSGGYTF
once,14,TRBD1,TRBV5-1,TRBJ2-5,TGCGCCAGCAAAAGGACAGGGATAGGAGAGACCCAGTACTTC,CASKRTGIGETQYF
NA,17,NA,TRBV4-1,TRBJ2-5,TGCGCCAGCAGCCAAGTAGCCGCTAGCAGGTCTGGAGAGACCCAGTACTTC,CASSQVAASRSGETQYF
NA,15,NA,TRBV27,TRBJ1-4,TGTGCCAGCAGCATTATGGGGAGGGGAGGGGGAAAACTGTTTTTT,CASSIMGRGGGKLFF
NA,12,NA,TRBV12-3/TRBV12-4,TRBJ2-7,TGTGCCAGCAGAATCCACGGCTACGAGCAGTACTTC,CASRIHGYEQYF
NA,12,NA,TRBV5-1,TRBJ2-7,TGCGCCAGCAGCTTTACTCCCTACGAGCAGTACTTC,CASSFTPYEQYF
NA,14,TRBD2,TRBV7-8,TRBJ2-1,TGTGCCAGCAGCTTACCTCGACTAGCCGATGAGCAGTTCTTC,CASSLPRLADEQFF
NA,15,NA,TRBV11-2,TRBJ1-1,TGTGCCAGCAGCATCCGACAGGAGGCGAACACTGAAGCTTTCTTT,CASSIRQEANTEAFF
NA,18,TRBD2,TRBV11-2,TRBJ2-1,TGTGCCAGCAGCTTAATGAGGGTAGCGGGGGGTTCCTACAATGAGCAGTTCTTC,CASSLMRVAGGSYNEQFF
NA,16,TRBD1,TRBV7-2,TRBJ2-5,TGTGCCAGCAGCCCGACTGAGGGACAGCCTTGGGAGACCCAGTACTTC,CASSPTEGQPWETQYF
NA,14,NA,TRBV11-2,TRBJ2-1,TGTGCCAGCAGCTCGGACCCTACAGCGGGTGAGCAGTTCTTC,CASSSDPTAGEQFF
NA,15,NA,TRBV5-8,TRBJ2-3,TGTGCCAGCAGCTTTACCAGGGGTATCACAGATACGCAGTATTTT,CASSFTRGITDTQYF
NA,16,TRBD1,TRBV6-6,TRBJ2-1,TGTGCCAGCACCGGAACGACAGGGGGCCTCTACAATGAGCAGTTCTTC,CASTGTTGGLYNEQFF
NA,16,TRBD2,TRBV5-1,TRBJ2-2,TGCGCCAGCAGCCTAGGGACTAGCGGGAGGACCGGGGAGCTGTTTTTT,CASSLGTSGRTGELFF
NA,16,TRBD1,TRBV5-4,TRBJ2-2,TGTGCCAGCAGCGCGGCCGGGACAGGCAAAAGGGGGGAGCTGTTTTTT,CASSAAGTGKRGELFF
once,15,NA,TRBV9,TRBJ2-1,TGTGCCAGCAGTGCCAATCCCAGGCCCTACAATGAGCAGTTCTTC,CASSANPRPYNEQFF
NA,14,NA,TRBV18,TRBJ2-7,TGTGCCAGCTCATTCGCTGCCCAGAGGTACGAGCAGTACTTC,CASSFAAQRYEQYF
NA,15,NA,TRBV2,TRBJ2-5,TGTGCCAGCAGGGTAAGGTCCGGGACACATGAGACCCAGTACTTC,CASRVRSGTHETQYF
NA,15,TRBD1,TRBV5-1,TRBJ2-5,TGCGCCAGCAGCGATAGACAGGGGAATCAAGAGACCCAGTACTTC,CASSDRQGNQETQYF
NA,19,NA,TRBV5-1,TRBJ2-4,TGCGCCAGCAGCTCACGGACAGGGGACAGCGGGGGGCCCAAAAACATTCAGTACTTC,CASSSRTGDSGGPKNIQYF
NA,13,NA,TRBV6-1,TRBJ1-2,TGTGCCAGCAGTGATGGGGGGATCGGAGGCTACACCTTC,CASSDGGIGGYTF
NA,15,TRBD1,TRBV25-1,TRBJ1-1,TGTGCCAGCAGTGAAGACAGGGGAACATACACTGAAGCTTTCTTT,CASSEDRGTYTEAFF
NA,15,NA,TRBV5-5,TRBJ2-6,TGTGCCAGCAGCTTGGTATTCTCTGGGGCCAACGTCCTGACTTTC,CASSLVFSGANVLTF
NA,14,TRBD1,TRBV6-6,TRBJ1-2,TGTGCCAGCAGCCTTGACAGGGGGCCATATGGCTACACCTTC,CASSLDRGPYGYTF
NA,17,TRBD2,TRBV4-2,TRBJ2-2,TGTGCCAGCAGCCAGGAGCGGGGGCCTTCGAACACCGGGGAGCTGTTTTTT,CASSQERGPSNTGELFF
NA,14,TRBD1,TRBV5-4,TRBJ1-6,TGTGCCAGCAGCTCCCGGACAGGGGGATCACCCCTCCACTTT,CASSSRTGGSPLHF
NA,15,TRBD1,TRBV6-5,TRBJ1-1,TGTGCCAGCACTGGGACAGGGGGCAGGAACACTGAAGCTTTCTTT,CASTGTGGRNTEAFF
NA,12,NA,TRBV6-2/TRBV6-3,TRBJ2-5,TGTGCCAGCAGCCCTGACAGTGGGACCCAGTACTTC,CASSPDSGTQYF
NA,12,NA,TRBV5-6,TRBJ1-2,TGTGCCAGCAGCTTGACAGGTGGGGGCTACACCTTC,CASSLTGGGYTF
NA,17,TRBD2,TRBV7-2,TRBJ2-1,TGTGCCAGCAGCTCACCGGGACTAGCGGGGTCGTACAATGAGCAGTTCTTC,CASSSPGLAGSYNEQFF
NA,16,TRBD1,TRBV5-5,TRBJ2-5,TGTGCCAGCAGCCGTAATCGGGACAGGGGCCAAGAGACCCAGTACTTC,CASSRNRDRGQETQYF
NA,14,NA,TRBV7-9,TRBJ1-2,TGTGCCAGCAGCTTAGAGTTTCCAGGGTATGGCTACACCTTC,CASSLEFPGYGYTF
NA,15,TRBD2,TRBV10-3,TRBJ2-4,TGTGCCATCAGTCCGGAAGGAAGCGGGGGGGACATTCAGTACTTC,CAISPEGSGGDIQYF
NA,12,NA,TRBV2,TRBJ1-4,TGTGCCAGCCGCAGGGCGGCCGAAAAACTGTTTTTT,CASRRAAEKLFF
NA,18,NA,TRBV4-1,TRBJ2-7,TGCGCCAGCAGCCAAGAGGCCGCGGGACAGACGGTTTCCTACGAGCAGTACTTC,CASSQEAAGQTVSYEQYF
NA,11,NA,TRBV12-3/TRBV12-4,TRBJ1-4,TGTGCCAGCAGTTTGGGCAATAAACTGTTTTTT,CASSLGNKLFF
NA,14,TRBD1,TRBV28,TRBJ2-7,TGTGCCAGCAGTTTAACAGGGGGTATGAACGAGCAGTACTTC,CASSLTGGMNEQYF
NA,14,TRBD1,TRBV7-8,TRBJ1-5,TGTGCCAGCAGCTTAGATCGACAGGGGCAGCCCCAGCATTTT,CASSLDRQGQPQHF
NA,12,NA,TRBV6-1,TRBJ1-3,TGTGCCAGCAGTGAGCAGGCAAACACCATATATTTT,CASSEQANTIYF
NA,14,TRBD2,TRBV10-3,TRBJ2-7,TGTGCCATCAGTTTGTCGGCGCTAGCGGGAGAGCAGTACTTC,CAISLSALAGEQYF
NA,14,TRBD1,TRBV5-6,TRBJ1-6,TGTGCCAGCAGCTCCCGGGACAGGGGGCCACCCCTCCACTTT,CASSSRDRGPPLHF